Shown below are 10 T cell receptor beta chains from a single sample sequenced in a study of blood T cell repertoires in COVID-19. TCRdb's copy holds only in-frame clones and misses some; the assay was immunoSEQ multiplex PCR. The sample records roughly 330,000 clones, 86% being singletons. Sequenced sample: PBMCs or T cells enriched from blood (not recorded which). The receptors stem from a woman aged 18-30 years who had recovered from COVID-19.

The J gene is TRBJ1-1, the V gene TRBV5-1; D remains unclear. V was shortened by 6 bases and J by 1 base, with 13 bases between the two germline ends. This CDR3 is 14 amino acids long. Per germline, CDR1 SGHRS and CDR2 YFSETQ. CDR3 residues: CASKPGSGNTEAFF. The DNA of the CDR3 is TGCGCCAGCAAGCCCGGATCGGGGAACACTGAAGCTTTCTTT.

CDR3 nucleotides: TGTGCCAGCAGTTCAGGGGTCCTCACAGATACGCAGTATTTT. Protein product: CASSSGVLTDTQYF. V and J are TRBV28 and TRBJ2-3; D may be TRBD1 (6 bases). Germline-derived CDR1 and CDR2 are MDHEN and SYDVKM. V lost 4 bases to trimming and J lost 2 bases, with 10 bases between them. The CDR3 is 14 amino acids. Together with reference TRBV28 and TRBJ2-3, the CDR3 gives the full variable domain: DVKVTQSSRYLVKRTGEKVFLECVQDMDHENMFWYRQDPGLGLRLIYFSYDVKMKEKGDIPEGYSVSREKKERFSLILESASTNQTSMYLCASSSGVLTDTQYFGPGTRLTVL.

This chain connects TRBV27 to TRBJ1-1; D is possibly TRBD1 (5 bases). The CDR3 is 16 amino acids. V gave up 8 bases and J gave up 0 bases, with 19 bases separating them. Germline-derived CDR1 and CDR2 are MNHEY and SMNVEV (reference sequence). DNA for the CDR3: TGTGCCAGCTCGACCAGGGATGACGGCATGAACACTGAAGCTTTCTTT. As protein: CASSTRDDGMNTEAFF.

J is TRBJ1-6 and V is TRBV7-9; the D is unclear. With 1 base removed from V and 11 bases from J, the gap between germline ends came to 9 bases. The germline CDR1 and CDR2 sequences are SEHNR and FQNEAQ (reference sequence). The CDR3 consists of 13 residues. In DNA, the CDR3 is TGTGCCAGCAGCTTAGAGTCCGGTCCACCCCTCCACTTT. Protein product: CASSLESGPPLHF.

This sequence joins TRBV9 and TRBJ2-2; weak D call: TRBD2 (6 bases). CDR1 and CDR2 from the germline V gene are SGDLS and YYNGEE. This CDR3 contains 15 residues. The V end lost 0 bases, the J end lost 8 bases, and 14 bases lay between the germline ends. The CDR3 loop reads CASSVEVGGFGELFF. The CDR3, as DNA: TGTGCCAGCAGCGTAGAGGTCGGGGGATTTGGGGAGCTGTTTTTT.

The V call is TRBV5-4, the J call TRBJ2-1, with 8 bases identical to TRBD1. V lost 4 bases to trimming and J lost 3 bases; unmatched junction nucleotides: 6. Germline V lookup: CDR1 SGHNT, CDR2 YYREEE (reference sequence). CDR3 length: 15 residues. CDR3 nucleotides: TGTGCCAGCAGCACCGGGACAGGCCACTACAATGAGCAGTTCTTC. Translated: CASSTGTGHYNEQFF.

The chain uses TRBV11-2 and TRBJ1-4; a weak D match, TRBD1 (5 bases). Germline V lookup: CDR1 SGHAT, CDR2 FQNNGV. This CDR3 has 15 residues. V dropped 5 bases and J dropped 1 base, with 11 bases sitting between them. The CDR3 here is CASSPRRGTNEKLFF. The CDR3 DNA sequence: TGTGCCAGCAGCCCAAGAAGGGGAACTAATGAAAAACTGTTTTTT.

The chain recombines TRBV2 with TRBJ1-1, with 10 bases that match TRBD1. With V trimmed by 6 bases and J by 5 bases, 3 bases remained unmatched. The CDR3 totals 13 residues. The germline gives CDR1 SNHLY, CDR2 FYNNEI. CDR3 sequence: CASRGTGETEAFF. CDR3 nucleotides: TGTGCCAGCAGGGGGACAGGGGAAACTGAAGCTTTCTTT.

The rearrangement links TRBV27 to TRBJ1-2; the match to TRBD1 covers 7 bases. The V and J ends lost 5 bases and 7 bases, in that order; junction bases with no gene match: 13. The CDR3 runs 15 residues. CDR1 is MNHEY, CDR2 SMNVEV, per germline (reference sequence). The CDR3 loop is CASSPSGTASSGYTF. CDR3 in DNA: TGTGCCAGCAGTCCTTCCGGGACAGCCTCATCTGGCTACACCTTC.

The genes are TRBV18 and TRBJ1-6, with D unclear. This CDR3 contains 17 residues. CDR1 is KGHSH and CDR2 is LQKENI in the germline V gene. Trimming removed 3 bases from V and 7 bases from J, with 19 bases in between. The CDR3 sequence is CASSPFEVRIGNSPLHF. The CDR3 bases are TGTGCCAGCTCACCTTTTGAGGTGCGGATAGGAAATTCACCCCTCCACTTT.